This T cell receptor beta chain originates from a study of cytomegalovirus exposure and HLA in healthy donors. Method: immunoSEQ multiplex PCR; TCRdb's copy keeps in-frame clones and lacks some. The sample carries fewer than 90,000 clones, 80% to 85% recorded once. Germline V lookup: CDR1 PRHDT, CDR2 FYEKMQ (reference sequence). The CDR3 has 13 residues. V lost 7 bases and J lost 4, with 14 bases in between. This clone has a single count. This receptor was obtained from a woman aged 18-29 years in good health and CMV-seropositive. V gene TRBV13 combines with J gene TRBJ2-7; D ambiguous. Input material: PBMCs. The CDR3 DNA sequence: TGTGCCAGCAAGAGGCAGAGTATGTACGAGCAGTACTTC. This translates into CASKRQSMYEQYF.